This T cell receptor (beta chain) originates from a study of blood T cell repertoires in COVID-19. Study context: Some COVID-19 samples were acute and others convalescent; all came from the United States, Italy and Spain. Sample material is recorded as cDNA or gDNA derived from T cells, B-cell-depleted T cells, or PBMCs.

Only in-frame clones appear in the TCRdb table, and some are missing; sequencing was by immunoSEQ multiplex PCR. Here the sample spans 200,000 to 250,000 clones, around 80% being singletons. Germline V gene lookup returns CDR1 MNHEY and CDR2 SVGAGI. Trimming took 8 bases from V and 7 from J, leaving 15 bases between them. This CDR3 has 14 amino acids. V usage is TRBV6-5 and J usage is TRBJ1-6; tentative D call: TRBD1 (5 bases). This clonotype was obtained from a man younger than 45 with active or convalescent COVID-19. The material sequenced was peripheral blood. The CDR3 loop is CASSVDRPNSPLHF. The CDR3 DNA sequence: TGTGCCAGCTCCGTCGACAGACCAAATTCACCCCTCCACTTT.